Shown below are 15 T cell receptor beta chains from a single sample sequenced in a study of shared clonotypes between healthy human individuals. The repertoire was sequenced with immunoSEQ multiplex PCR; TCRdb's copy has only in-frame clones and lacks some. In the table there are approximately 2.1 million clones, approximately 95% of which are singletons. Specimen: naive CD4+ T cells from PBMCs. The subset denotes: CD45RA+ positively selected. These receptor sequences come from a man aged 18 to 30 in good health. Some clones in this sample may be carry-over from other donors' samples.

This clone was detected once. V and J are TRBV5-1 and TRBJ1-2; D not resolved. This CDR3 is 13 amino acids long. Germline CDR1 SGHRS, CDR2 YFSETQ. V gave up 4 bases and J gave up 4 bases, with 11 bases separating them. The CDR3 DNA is TGCGCCAGCAGCCCCGACAAAATCTATGGCTACACCTTC. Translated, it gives CASSPDKIYGYTF.

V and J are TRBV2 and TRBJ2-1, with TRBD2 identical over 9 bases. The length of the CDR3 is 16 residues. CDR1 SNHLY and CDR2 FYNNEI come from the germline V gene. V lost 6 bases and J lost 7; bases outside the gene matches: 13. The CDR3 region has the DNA TGTGCCAGCAGCGATAGCCTAGCGGGATTCTCTAATGAGCAGTTCTTC. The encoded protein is CASSDSLAGFSNEQFF.

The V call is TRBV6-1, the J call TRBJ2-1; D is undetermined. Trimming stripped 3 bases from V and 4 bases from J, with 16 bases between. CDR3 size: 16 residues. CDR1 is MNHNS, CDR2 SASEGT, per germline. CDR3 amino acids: CASSERITVVYNEQFF. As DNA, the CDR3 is TGTGCCAGCAGTGAGAGGATCACCGTGGTATACAATGAGCAGTTCTTC.

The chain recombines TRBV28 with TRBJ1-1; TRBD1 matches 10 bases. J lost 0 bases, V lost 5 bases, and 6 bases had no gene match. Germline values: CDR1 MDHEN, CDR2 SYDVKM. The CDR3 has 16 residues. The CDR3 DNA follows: TGTGCCAGCAGTCGAAGGGGACAGGGGTTGAACACTGAAGCTTTCTTT. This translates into CASSRRGQGLNTEAFF. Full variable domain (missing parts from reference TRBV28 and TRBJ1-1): DVKVTQSSRYLVKRTGEKVFLECVQDMDHENMFWYRQDPGLGLRLIYFSYDVKMKEKGDIPEGYSVSREKKERFSLILESASTNQTSMYLCASSRRGQGLNTEAFFGQGTRLTVV.

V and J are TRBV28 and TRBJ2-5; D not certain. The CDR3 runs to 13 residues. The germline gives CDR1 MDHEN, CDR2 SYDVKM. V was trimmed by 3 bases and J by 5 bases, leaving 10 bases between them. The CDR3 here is CASSFPDRETQYF. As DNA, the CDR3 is TGTGCCAGCAGTTTTCCCGACCGGGAGACCCAGTACTTC.

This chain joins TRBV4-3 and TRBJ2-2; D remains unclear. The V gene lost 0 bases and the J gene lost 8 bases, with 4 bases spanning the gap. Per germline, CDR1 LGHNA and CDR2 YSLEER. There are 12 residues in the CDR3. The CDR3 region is CASSQDSGELFF. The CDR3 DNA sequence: TGCGCCAGCAGCCAAGATAGTGGGGAGCTGTTTTTT.

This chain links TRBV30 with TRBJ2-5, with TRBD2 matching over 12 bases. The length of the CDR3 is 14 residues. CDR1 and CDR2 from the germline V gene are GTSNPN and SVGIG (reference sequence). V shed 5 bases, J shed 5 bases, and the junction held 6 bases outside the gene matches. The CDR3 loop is CAWAPGTSGETQYF. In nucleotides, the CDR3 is TGTGCCTGGGCCCCCGGGACTAGCGGGGAGACCCAGTACTTC.

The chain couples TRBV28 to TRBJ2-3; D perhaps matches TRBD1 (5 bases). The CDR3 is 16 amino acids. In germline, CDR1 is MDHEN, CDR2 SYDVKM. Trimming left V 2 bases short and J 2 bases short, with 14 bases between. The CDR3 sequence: CASSLLYRLNTDTQYF. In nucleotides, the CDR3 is TGTGCCAGCAGTTTACTGTACAGGTTGAACACAGATACGCAGTATTTT.

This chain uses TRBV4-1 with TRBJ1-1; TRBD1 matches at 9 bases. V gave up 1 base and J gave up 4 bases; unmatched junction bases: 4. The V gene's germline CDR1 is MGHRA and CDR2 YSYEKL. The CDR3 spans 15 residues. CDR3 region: CASSQAGQGSTEAFF. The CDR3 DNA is TGCGCCAGCAGCCAAGCGGGACAGGGTAGCACTGAAGCTTTCTTT.

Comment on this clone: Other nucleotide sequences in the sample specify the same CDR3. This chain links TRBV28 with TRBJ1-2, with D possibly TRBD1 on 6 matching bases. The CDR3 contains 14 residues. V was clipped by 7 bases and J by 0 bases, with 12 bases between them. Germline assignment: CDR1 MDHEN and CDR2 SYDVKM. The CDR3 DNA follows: TGTGCCAGCAAACGACAGGCGACTAACTATGGCTACACCTTC. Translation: CASKRQATNYGYTF.

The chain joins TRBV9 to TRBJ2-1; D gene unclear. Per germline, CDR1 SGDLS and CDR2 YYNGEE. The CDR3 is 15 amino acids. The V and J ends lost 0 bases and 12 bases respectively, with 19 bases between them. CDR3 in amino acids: CASSVDGFRVQGQFF. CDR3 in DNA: TGTGCCAGCAGCGTAGATGGGTTTAGGGTGCAAGGGCAGTTCTTC.

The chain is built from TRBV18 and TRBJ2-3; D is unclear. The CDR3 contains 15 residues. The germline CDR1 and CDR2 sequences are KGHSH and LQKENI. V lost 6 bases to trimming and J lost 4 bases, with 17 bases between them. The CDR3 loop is CASSVQKERSDTQYF. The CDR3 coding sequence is TGTGCCAGCTCGGTGCAGAAAGAACGGTCAGATACGCAGTATTTT.

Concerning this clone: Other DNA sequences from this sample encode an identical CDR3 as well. CDR3 in amino acids: CASSLSRGRGYEQYF. For the CDR3, the DNA is TGTGCCAGCAGTTTATCTCGGGGCAGGGGCTACGAGCAGTACTTC. The chain combines TRBV27 with TRBJ2-7; D is possibly TRBD1 (6 bases). The CDR3 loop spans 15 amino acids. Germline assignment: CDR1 MNHEY and CDR2 SMNVEV (reference sequence). Trimming removed 0 bases from V and 3 bases from J, with 12 bases in between.

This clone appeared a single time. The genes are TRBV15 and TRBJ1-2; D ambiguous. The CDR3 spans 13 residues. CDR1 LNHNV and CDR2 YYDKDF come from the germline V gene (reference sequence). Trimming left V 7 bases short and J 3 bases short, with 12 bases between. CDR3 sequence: CATKGGMDYGYTF. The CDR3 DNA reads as TGTGCCACCAAGGGTGGAATGGACTATGGCTACACCTTC.

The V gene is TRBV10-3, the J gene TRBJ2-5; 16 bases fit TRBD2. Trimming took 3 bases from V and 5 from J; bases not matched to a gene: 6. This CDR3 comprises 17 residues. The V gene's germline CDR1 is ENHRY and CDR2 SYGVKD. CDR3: CAISDGTSGRATETQYF. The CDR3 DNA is TGTGCCATCAGTGACGGGACTAGCGGGAGGGCCACGGAGACCCAGTACTTC.